This TCR beta chain is from a study of CD8+CD57+ T cells in acquired aplastic anemia listed by TCRdb under 2018. Regarding the complete study: On average, sorted CD4+ and CD8+ cells yielded 2.5 to 3.5 ug of extracted DNA, with a range of roughly 0.18 to 30 ug. A CD8+CD57+ expansion meant a frequency higher than the mean frequency seen in healthy subjects.

Study-level results and caveats: Roughly 30 CD8+ CDR3 sequences were found to be shared between patients and controls, but these sequences appeared to be highly expressed in patients and within the immunodominant clones of the patients. Between patients and healthy controls, no significant difference in CD8+ Simpson's diversity was found (P=0.060).

Expansion of CD8+CD57+ cells had been shown by flow cytometry in the patients chosen for sequencing. Every patient had severe acquired aplastic anemia, diagnosed using the International Study of Aplastic Anemia and Agranulocytosis and Camitta criteria. No therapy had been received by the patients at the time of blood sampling. The study deep-sequenced TCR repertoires of sorted CD4+ and CD8+ blood T cells from severe aplastic anemia patients and healthy subjects. In the USA, patient enrollment took place under clinicaltrials.gov protocols 00001620, 01623167, 00001397, 00071045, 00081523 and 00961064. Ficoll-Paque density gradient centrifugation was used to isolate peripheral blood mononuclear cells. Before DNA was extracted, CD4+ and CD8+ T cells were sorted using either FACS or magnetic beads. Trimming removed 6 bases from V and 4 bases from J, leaving 15 bases between the germline ends. From its cysteine to its phenylalanine, the CDR3 spans 15 amino acids. Of the read, only the CDR3 DNA is kept; its 45 bases are in frame from base 1. In the germline V gene, CDR1 corresponds to SGHTA and CDR2 to FQGNSA.

Profiling of TCR beta VDJ combinations and CDR3 sequences used genomic DNA as the template. An Illumina HiSeq 2000 was the platform used for TCR repertoire sequencing. The source study handled its data this way. TRBV/TRBJ rearrangement plots, CDR3 size and DJ length profiles, and Simpson's diversity index were used to assess repertoires. The most abundant DNA sequence in the deep sequencing data was taken as the immunodominant clone. CDR3 amino acid sequences were checked for sharing across subjects and were also compared against the VDJdb database and published repertoires. The public reads were quality trimmed at Q25 with fastp and then assembled into clones with MiXCR by TCRdb, keeping productive beta chains. Each record represents a unique CDR3 protein, reported with the most common genes and DNA among its rows. TCRdb, rather than the study authors, made the V and J calls. The sample profile shows roughly 170,000 distinct CDR3 sequences; 45% to 60% of them were found once. About an eighth of the sample lies in the top ten.

This clonotype was found many times. The antigen it binds to is not known. Base qualities are missing; no much larger clone stands one base away. The sample comprised sorted CD4+, CD8+, or CD8+CD57+ T cells (not recorded which) from PBMCs. The clonotype was recovered from a human donor with aplastic anemia. The sequence links TRBV7-2 to TRBJ2-2; 6 matching bases give a weak D call of TRBD2. The sequence in DNA is TGTGCCAGCAGGTTGGGACTGGGCGGCACCGGGGAGCTGTTTTTT. This is translated as CASRLGLGGTGELFF.